This T cell receptor (beta chain) was observed in a study of CD8+CD57+ T cells in acquired aplastic anemia. Overall study context: Average DNA yield from sorted CD4+ and CD8+ cells was approximately 3.2 ug.

General study points: Significant differences in CD8+ Simpson's diversity were not observed between patients and controls.

Patients included in sequencing had previously demonstrated CD8+CD57+ cell expansion by flow cytometry. The study sampled blood from patients who had received no therapy. Details on this clonotype: Its antigen remains unidentified.

The CDR3 consists of 13 residues. From germline, CDR1 is SNHLY and CDR2 FYNNEI. The ends were cut back, 0 bases at V and 8 bases at J, with 10 bases in the middle. According to the study, genomic DNA was the template for TCR beta VDJ and CDR3 profiling. TCRdb analysed the reads with MiXCR anew, one entry per CDR3 protein. The table has some 200,000 distinct CDR3 sequences, approximately 50% seen once. The sample taken for sequencing was sorted CD4+, CD8+, or CD8+CD57+ T cells (not recorded which) from PBMCs. The TCR originated in a human donor with aplastic anemia. V gene TRBV2 combines with J gene TRBJ1-2, with D perhaps TRBD1 (5 bases). The CDR3 loop is CASSEALGGGYTF. CDR3 DNA sequence: TGTGCCAGCAGTGAAGCGCTTGGGGGAGGCTACACCTTC.